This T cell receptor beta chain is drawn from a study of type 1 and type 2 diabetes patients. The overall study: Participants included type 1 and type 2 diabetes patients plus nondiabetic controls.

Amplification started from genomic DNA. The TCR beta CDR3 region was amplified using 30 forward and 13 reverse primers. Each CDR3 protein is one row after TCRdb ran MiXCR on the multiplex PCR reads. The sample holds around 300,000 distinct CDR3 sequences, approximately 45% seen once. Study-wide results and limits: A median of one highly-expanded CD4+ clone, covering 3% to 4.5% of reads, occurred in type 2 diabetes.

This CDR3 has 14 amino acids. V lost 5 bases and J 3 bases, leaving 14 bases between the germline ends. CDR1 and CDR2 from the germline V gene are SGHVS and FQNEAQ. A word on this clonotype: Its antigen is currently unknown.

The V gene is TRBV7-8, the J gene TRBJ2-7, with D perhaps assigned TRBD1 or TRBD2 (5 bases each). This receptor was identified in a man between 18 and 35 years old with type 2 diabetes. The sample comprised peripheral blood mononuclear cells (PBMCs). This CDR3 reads CASSRAEGYYEQYF. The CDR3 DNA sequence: TGTGCCAGCAGCCGAGCAGAGGGGTACTACGAGCAGTACTTC.